This T cell receptor beta chain was identified in a study of cytomegalovirus exposure and HLA in healthy donors. CDR3 length: 14 amino acids. The trim removed 3 bases at V and 9 bases at J, leaving 5 bases unmatched. CDR1 is SGHTA and CDR2 is FQGNSA in the germline V gene. The PCR was carried out with 60 Vbeta primers and 13 Jbeta primers. Only in-frame clones appear in the TCRdb table, and some are missing; sequencing was by immunoSEQ multiplex PCR. The sample records around 150,000 clones, nearly 80% being singletons. Source material: PBMCs. V is TRBV7-2 and J is TRBJ1-6; 7 bases fit TRBD1. The sequence was obtained from a woman in her forties in good health and CMV-seronegative. The CDR3 DNA reads as TGTGCCAGCAGCTTCGGACAGGCGAGTTCACCCCTCCACTTT. Residues: CASSFGQASSPLHF.